The next 13 T cell receptor beta chains were all read from a single sample in a study of Graves' ophthalmopathy and Graves' hyperthyroidism. RNA transcripts served as template for amplifying TCR beta CDR3 sequences. Investigators did first-round RT-PCR with HTBI primers, then second-round multiplex PCR. MiXCR, applied by TCRdb to the multiplex PCR reads, yields one record per CDR3 protein. The sample has some 1.1 million distinct CDR3 sequences; roughly 35% are singletons. The sequencing input was peripheral blood or thyroid tissue (not recorded which). These receptors all stem from an adult man with Graves' hyperthyroidism.

V is TRBV7-2 and J is TRBJ2-5; 7 nucleotides agree with TRBD1. Germline-derived CDR1 and CDR2 are SGHTA and FQGNSA. The CDR3 is 14 amino acids. V was pared by 8 bases and J by 1 base, with 7 bases of the junction left unmatched. In DNA form, the CDR3 reads TGTGCCAGCGCACTACAGGGGCCCCAAGAGACCCAGTACTTC. Its protein product is CASALQGPQETQYF. The full variable domain, with the rest looked up from reference TRBV7-2 and TRBJ2-5, is GAGVSQSPSNKVTEKGKDVELRCDPISGHTALYWYRQSLGQGLEFLIYFQGNSAPDKSGLPSDRFSAERTGGSVSTLTIQRTQQEDSAVYLCASALQGPQETQYFGPGTRLLVL.

Concerning this clonotype: This may arise from a read error, as a much more abundant clone is one base away. The chain is built from TRBV14 and TRBJ2-5; D is perhaps TRBD1 (5 bases). Germline lookup yields CDR1 SGHDN and CDR2 FVKESK. Trimming shortened V by 4 bases and J by 4 bases, and 10 bases separated the two germline ends. CDR3 length: 13 amino acids. This chain's CDR3 is CASSRRVRETQYF. The CDR3 region has the DNA TGTGCCAGCAGCCGCAGGGTGAGAGAGACCCAGTACTTC.

This clonotype was recorded a few times. The rearrangement joins TRBV29-1 to TRBJ2-5, with TRBD2 matching over 8 bases. This CDR3 contains 13 residues. Germline lookup yields CDR1 SQVTM and CDR2 ANQGSEA. Germline trimming cut 4 bases from V and 5 bases from J; bases unmatched to any gene: 6. CDR3 bases: TGCAGCGTTGTCGGGGGGACTAGGGAGACCCAGTACTTC. This translates into CSVVGGTRETQYF.

There are a few counts of this clonotype. This sequence joins TRBV20-1 and TRBJ2-7; D ambiguous. Germline assignment: CDR1 DFQATT and CDR2 SNEGSKA (reference sequence). The CDR3 runs to 16 residues. The V and J ends lost 0 bases and 1 base respectively, with 16 bases between them. The chain's CDR3 is CSARDRSRPLSYEQYF. As DNA, the CDR3 is TGCAGTGCTAGAGATCGGTCTCGCCCGCTATCCTACGAGCAGTACTTC.

This chain uses TRBV10-3 with TRBJ2-7; 8 nucleotides align to TRBD2. Germline V gene lookup returns CDR1 ENHRY and CDR2 SYGVKD. The CDR3 is 14 amino acids. V dropped 4 bases and J dropped 2; count of bases not matched to a gene: 4. CDR3 sequence: CAISARGGAYEQYF. The CDR3 DNA is TGTGCCATCAGTGCCCGGGGGGGGGCCTACGAGCAGTACTTC.

This clonotype was detected many times. The rearrangement uses TRBV7-9 and TRBJ2-7; 7 bases fit TRBD1. With V trimmed by 6 bases and J by 0 bases, 8 bases remained unmatched. CDR3 size: 15 residues. Germline lookup yields CDR1 SEHNR and CDR2 FQNEAQ (reference sequence). CDR3 sequence reads: CASSTTGKSSYEQYF. DNA for the CDR3: TGTGCCAGCAGTACGACAGGGAAAAGCTCCTACGAGCAGTACTTC.

The sample holds a few counts of this clonotype. The junction does not match germline at one end; this may be a read error. The chain employs TRBV2 and TRBJ2-7, with a tentative D call TRBD2 (6 bases). The germline V gene encodes CDR1 SNHLY and CDR2 FYNNEI. The CDR3 length is 14 residues. The CDR3, as DNA: TGTGCCGGCAGCAAGGAGGGTTTCTACTACGAGCAGTACTTC. Protein: CAGSKEGFYYEQYF.

This clonotype came up many times. This chain joins TRBV10-3 and TRBJ2-7; 8 nucleotides agree with TRBD2. V trimming: 3 bases; J trimming: 1 base; junction bases outside the gene matches: 8. CDR3 length equals 16 residues. Germline loops: CDR1 ENHRY, CDR2 SYGVKD. For the CDR3, the DNA is TGTGCCATCAGTGACCCCCCCGGGACTAGATCCTACGAGCAGTACTTC. Amino acids: CAISDPPGTRSYEQYF.

This clonotype was seen only a few times. The CDR3 loop reads CSARGREGGETQYF. In DNA, the CDR3 is TGCAGTGCTCGGGGACGGGAGGGGGGAGAGACCCAGTACTTC. The chain links TRBV20-1 to TRBJ2-5, with TRBD2 matching 8 bases. Germline loops: CDR1 DFQATT, CDR2 SNEGSKA (reference sequence). The junction had 9 bases not matched to a gene; V was cut back by 5 bases and J by 4 bases. CDR3 length equals 14 residues.

As concerns this clonotype: A much larger clone lies a single base off, so this may be a read error. This sequence joins TRBV9 and TRBJ2-2; the D is unclear. Trimming left V 0 bases short and J 7 bases short, with 10 bases between. Germline CDR1 and CDR2: SGDLS and YYNGEE. The CDR3 consists of 14 residues. CDR3 nucleotide sequence: TGTGCCAGCAGCGTAGACGGGTACATCGGGGAGCTGTTTTTT. Translated: CASSVDGYIGELFF.

This clonotype has ten or more counts. The chain links TRBV9 to TRBJ1-1, with D unclear. Germline CDR1 SGDLS, CDR2 YYNGEE. Trimming left V 0 bases short and J 3 bases short, with 9 bases between. The CDR3 consists of 14 residues. This CDR3 reads CASSVALWDTEAFF. CDR3 nucleotide sequence: TGTGCCAGCAGCGTAGCTCTATGGGACACTGAAGCTTTCTTT.

This clonotype was picked up a small number of times. The chain couples TRBV2 to TRBJ2-5, with TRBD1 matching over 7 bases. V dropped 8 bases and J dropped 3; count of bases not matched to a gene: 9. Germline-derived CDR1 and CDR2 are SNHLY and FYNNEI. This CDR3 is built from 14 residues. The CDR3 DNA reads as TGTGCCAGCTCACCAGCCAGGGGGAAAGAGACCCAGTACTTC. Translation: CASSPARGKETQYF. Variable domain in full (rest from reference TRBV2 and TRBJ2-5): EPEVTQTPSHQVTQMGQEVILRCVPISNHLYFYWYRQILGQKVEFLVSFYNNEISEKSEIFDDQFSVERPDGSNFTLKIRSTKLEDSAMYFCASSPARGKETQYFGPGTRLLVL.

This clonotype was seen ten or more times. The J gene is TRBJ1-1, the V gene TRBV14; TRBD1 is a possible D gene (6 bases). CDR1 and CDR2 from the germline V gene are SGHDN and FVKESK. Trimming stripped 2 bases from V and 4 bases from J, with 11 bases between. CDR3 size: 14 residues. The CDR3 sequence is CASSQKGGFTEAFF. The CDR3, as DNA: TGTGCCAGCAGCCAAAAGGGGGGTTTCACTGAAGCTTTCTTT.